This TCR beta chain was documented in a study of cytomegalovirus exposure and HLA in healthy donors. Study conclusions and caveats: The authors assumed roughly uniform sequencing depth across donors for presence/absence analyses. The later analysis indicated that the majority of CMV-associated TCR beta chains appeared HLA-restricted.

Turning to this clone: The antigen is unknown.

PCR employed 60 Vbeta and 13 Jbeta primers. Sequenced by immunoSEQ multiplex PCR; TCRdb stores in-frame clones only, minus some. The sample shows approximately 95,000 clones, around 73% of them seen only once. This CDR3 is 15 amino acids long. Germline V lookup: CDR1 MNHEY, CDR2 SMNVEV (reference sequence). With 3 bases clipped from V and 7 bases from J, the junction kept 8 bases outside the gene matches. V and J are TRBV27 and TRBJ2-1, with TRBD2 identical over 8 bases. The TCR originated in a middle-aged woman in good health and CMV-seropositive. The sequenced sample was PBMCs. CDR3 sequence: CASSFTSTSVNEQFF. CDR3 coding DNA: TGTGCCAGCAGTTTCACTTCGACTAGCGTAAATGAGCAGTTCTTC.